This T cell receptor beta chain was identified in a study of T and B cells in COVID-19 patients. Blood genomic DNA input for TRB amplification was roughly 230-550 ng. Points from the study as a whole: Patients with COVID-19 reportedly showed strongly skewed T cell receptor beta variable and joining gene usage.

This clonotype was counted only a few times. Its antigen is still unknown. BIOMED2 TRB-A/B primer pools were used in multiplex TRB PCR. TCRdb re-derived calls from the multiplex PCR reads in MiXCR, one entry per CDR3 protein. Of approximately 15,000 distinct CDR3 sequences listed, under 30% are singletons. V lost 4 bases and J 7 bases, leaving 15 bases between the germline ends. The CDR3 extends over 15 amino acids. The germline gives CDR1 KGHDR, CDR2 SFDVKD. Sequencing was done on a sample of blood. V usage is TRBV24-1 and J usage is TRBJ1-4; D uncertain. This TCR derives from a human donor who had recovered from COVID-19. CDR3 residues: CATSEDSDGGEKLFF. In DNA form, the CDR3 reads TGTGCCACCAGTGAAGATTCGGATGGCGGTGAAAAACTGTTTTTT.